The 15 T cell receptor beta chains below were found in one sample sequenced in a study of graft-versus-host responses after intestinal transplantation. Graft tissue processing released intraepithelial and lamina propria lymphocytes. Repertoires were generated with immunoSEQ multiplex PCR, while TCRdb's copy carries only in-frame clones and drops some. The sample carries under 9,000 clones, approximately 79% recorded once. The specimen was ileum tissue, collected about 490 days after intestinal transplant. Receptor source: a human patient who received an intestinal transplant, so some T cells may come from the graft donor.

CDR3 DNA sequence: TGTGCCAGCAGCCAATGGGGGTACGGCTACACCTTC. The encoded protein is CASSQWGYGYTF. The rearrangement links TRBV7-4 to TRBJ1-2; D is possibly TRBD1 (5 bases). The CDR3 runs 12 residues. Trimming took off 5 bases at V and 8 bases at J, with 12 bases between the two ends. Germline V CDR1 and CDR2: SGHVT, SQSDAQ. The complete variable domain, with remaining parts taken from reference TRBV7-4 and TRBJ1-2, reads GAGVSQSPRYKVAKRGRDVALRCDSISGHVTLYWYRQTLGQGSEVLTYSQSDAQRDKSGRPSGRFSAERPERSVSTLKIQRTEQGDSAVYLCASSQWGYGYTFGSGTRLTVV.

The rearrangement uses TRBV28 and TRBJ2-3; 10 positions match TRBD1. Germline CDR1 and CDR2: MDHEN and SYDVKM. The CDR3 length is 16 residues. J gave up 1 base and V 4 bases, and 5 bases lay outside the gene matches. Written as DNA, the CDR3 is TGTGCCAGCAGTTCTGCCGGGACAGGGGGCACAGATACGCAGTATTTT. It encodes CASSSAGTGGTDTQYF. The complete variable domain, with remaining parts taken from reference TRBV28 and TRBJ2-3, reads DVKVTQSSRYLVKRTGEKVFLECVQDMDHENMFWYRQDPGLGLRLIYFSYDVKMKEKGDIPEGYSVSREKKERFSLILESASTNQTSMYLCASSSAGTGGTDTQYFGPGTRLTVL.

The chain joins TRBV6-5 to TRBJ2-7, with unresolved D. Germline V gives CDR1 MNHEY, CDR2 SVGAGI. Between the trimmed V and J ends, which lost 6 bases and 2 bases, there was a span of 14 bases. There are 14 residues in the CDR3. CDR3 in amino acids: CASSPSVGTYEQYF. The CDR3, as DNA: TGTGCCAGCAGCCCTTCGGTAGGGACCTACGAGCAGTACTTC.

The chain combines TRBV7-9 with TRBJ2-1; 9 positions agree with TRBD1. The CDR3 has 14 amino acids. Germline CDR1 SEHNR, CDR2 FQNEAQ (reference sequence). Losses at the gene ends were 5 bases for V and 10 bases for J; bases not matched to a gene: 9. The DNA for the CDR3 is TGTGCCAGCAGCCCGGGACAGGGCGGGAACGAGCAGTTCTTC. This translates into CASSPGQGGNEQFF.

V is TRBV9 and J is TRBJ1-6; D call uncertain. Trimming stripped 2 bases from V and 0 bases from J, with 9 bases between. Germline values: CDR1 SGDLS, CDR2 YYNGEE. There are 16 residues in the CDR3. The CDR3 here is CASSVPGPSYNSPLHF. CDR3 coding DNA: TGTGCCAGCAGCGTTCCAGGTCCCTCCTATAATTCACCCCTCCACTTT.

The CDR3 loop reads CASSPRSDYSYNSPLHF. DNA for the CDR3: TGTGCCAGCTCACCACGCTCCGATTACTCCTATAATTCACCCCTCCACTTT. The chain carries TRBV18 and TRBJ1-6, with D unresolved. The CDR3 runs to 17 residues. Germline V gene data show CDR1 as KGHSH and CDR2 as LQKENI. Trimming shortened V by 1 base and J by 0 bases, and 10 bases separated the two germline ends.

The chain has TRBV6-1 and TRBJ1-2; 9 bases line up with TRBD1. The CDR3 covers 16 residues. Unmatched junction bases numbered 6, after V lost 0 bases and J lost 4 bases. From germline, CDR1 is MNHNS and CDR2 SASEGT. The CDR3 region has the DNA TGTGCCAGCAGTGAAGCGACAGGGGGGTCCGGCTATGGCTACACCTTC. Amino acids: CASSEATGGSGYGYTF.

The V gene is TRBV5-5, the J gene TRBJ2-3, with D perhaps matching TRBD1 (6 bases). The CDR3 extends over 14 amino acids. The germline gives CDR1 SGHKS, CDR2 YYEKEE (reference sequence). The V end lost 0 bases, the J end lost 1 base, and 6 bases lay between the germline ends. The CDR3 loop reads CASSLGTGTDTQYF. In DNA form, the CDR3 reads TGTGCCAGCAGCTTGGGGACAGGCACAGATACGCAGTATTTT.

The chain carries TRBV6-1 and TRBJ2-3, with unresolved D. Trimming left V 0 bases short and J 2 bases short, with 9 bases between. This CDR3 region has 15 residues. From germline, CDR1 is MNHNS and CDR2 SASEGT. The CDR3 DNA sequence: TGTGCCAGCAGTGAAGCTGTAGGGTTCACAGATACGCAGTATTTT. Translated, it gives CASSEAVGFTDTQYF.

This clone was counted once. The chain has TRBV20-1 and TRBJ2-7; TRBD2 is a possible D gene (5 bases). Trimming shortened V by 2 bases and J by 3 bases, and 5 bases separated the two germline ends. The CDR3 runs to 11 residues. The germline V gene has CDR1 DFQATT and CDR2 SNEGSKA (reference sequence). In DNA form, the CDR3 reads TGCAGTGCTAGAACTAGCTACGAGCAGTACTTC. This translates into CSARTSYEQYF.

CDR3 sequence: CASSPNRAEAFF. CDR3 DNA sequence: TGTGCCAGCAGCCCGAACAGAGCTGAAGCTTTCTTT. The J gene is TRBJ1-1, the V gene TRBV14; D unresolved. Trimming took off 4 bases at V and 6 bases at J, with 9 bases between the two ends. CDR1 SGHDN and CDR2 FVKESK come from the germline V gene. This CDR3 is 12 amino acids long.

J is TRBJ1-2 and V is TRBV5-5; no clear D gene. V was pared by 0 bases and J by 4 bases, with 7 bases between. Germline V gene sequence: CDR1 SGHKS, CDR2 YYEKEE (reference sequence). The CDR3 covers 13 residues. This CDR3 is CASSLGGTYGYTF. DNA of the CDR3: TGTGCCAGCAGCTTGGGGGGTACCTATGGCTACACCTTC.

The chain is built from TRBV5-4 and TRBJ2-3; 12 positions match TRBD2. CDR1 SGHNT and CDR2 YYREEE come from the germline V gene (reference sequence). V lost 2 bases and J lost 6; bases outside the gene matches: 7. This CDR3 contains 16 residues. This chain's CDR3 is CASSLMTSGSMDTQYF. In DNA form, the CDR3 reads TGTGCCAGCAGCTTAATGACTAGCGGGAGTATGGATACGCAGTATTTT.

The rearrangement joins TRBV5-6 to TRBJ2-7; TRBD2 is a possible D gene (6 bases). This CDR3 contains 13 residues. From germline, CDR1 is SGHDT and CDR2 YYEEEE. V was pared by 4 bases and J by 1 base, with 9 bases between. CDR3 sequence reads: CASSRAGSYEQYF. The CDR3 coding sequence is TGTGCCAGCAGCCGGGCGGGGTCCTACGAGCAGTACTTC.

This rearrangement joins TRBV5-1 to TRBJ2-1; TRBD2 might be the D (6 bases). The CDR3 covers 13 residues. Germline V lookup: CDR1 SGHRS, CDR2 YFSETQ. The V end lost 0 bases, the J end lost 5 bases, and 6 bases lay between the germline ends. Here the CDR3 DNA reads TGCGCCAGCAGCTTGGCGGGAGACAATGAGCAGTTCTTC. Its protein is CASSLAGDNEQFF.